The rows below give T cell receptor beta chains drawn from one sample of a study of T cell changes during pregnancy in multiple sclerosis. TCRdb's copy holds only in-frame clones and misses some; the assay was immunoSEQ multiplex PCR. The table records tens of thousands of clones, roughly 90% of them present only once. The material was CD8+ T cells from peripheral blood mononuclear cells, obtained in the third trimester of pregnancy. The receptors were gathered from a female donor with multiple sclerosis, enrolled in a pregnancy study. Both conserved end residues are part of each CDR3. Fields, in order: clone size, V gene, D gene, J gene, CDR3 DNA, CDR3 protein. D genes are given only for firm matches. Size is omitted from some rows. Given values are once, few, many or a class for expanded clones.

size: -
V: TRBV4-3
D: -
J: TRBJ1-2
DNA: TGCGCCAGCAGCCAAGATCTGGGGGACTCTCGCTATGGCTACACCTTC
CDR3: CASSQDLGDSRYGYTF

size: -
V: TRBV19
D: -
J: TRBJ2-1
DNA: TGTGCCAGTAGTTTCTCCCTCGGTCCGGAGCAGTTCTTC
CDR3: CASSFSLGPEQFF

size: -
V: TRBV11-2
D: -
J: TRBJ2-2
DNA: TGTGCCAGCATTCCTTCCGGGAAACGGAACACCGGGGAGCTGTTTTTT
CDR3: CASIPSGKRNTGELFF

size: -
V: TRBV29-1
D: TRBD2
J: TRBJ2-3
DNA: TGCAGCGTAATAGCGGGTTTTGACGATACGCAGTATTTT
CDR3: CSVIAGFDDTQYF

size: few
V: TRBV7-2
D: TRBD2
J: TRBJ2-2
DNA: TGTGCCAGCAGCCCACTAGCGGGAGACACCGGGGAGCTGTTTTTT
CDR3: CASSPLAGDTGELFF

size: -
V: TRBV4-3
D: -
J: TRBJ2-1
DNA: TGCGCCAGCAGCCAAGATACCAGCGAGGAGCAGTTCTTC
CDR3: CASSQDTSEEQFF

size: once
V: TRBV7-9
D: TRBD2
J: TRBJ2-1
DNA: TGTGCCAGCAGCCCAGGACTAGCGGGAGACAATGAGCAGTTCTTC
CDR3: CASSPGLAGDNEQFF

size: -
V: TRBV6-4
D: TRBD1
J: TRBJ2-3
DNA: TGTGCCAGCAGCCCGACAGGGGAGATAGATACGCAGTATTTT
CDR3: CASSPTGEIDTQYF

size: -
V: TRBV7-9
D: TRBD2
J: TRBJ2-1
DNA: TGTGCCAGCAGCTTAACGACTAGCGAATCTCCCCTCCCTTTCGAGCAGTTCTTC
CDR3: CASSLTTSESPLPFEQFF

size: -
V: TRBV13
D: -
J: TRBJ2-7
DNA: TGTGCCAGCAGTTATATAGGGAGCTACGAGCAGTACTTC
CDR3: CASSYIGSYEQYF

size: -
V: TRBV19
D: -
J: TRBJ1-1
DNA: TGTGCCAGTAGGAACAGGGCCCTGAACACTGAAGCTTTCTTT
CDR3: CASRNRALNTEAFF

size: once
V: TRBV7-9
D: TRBD1
J: TRBJ2-3
DNA: TGTGCCAGCGGACAGGGCAGCACAGATACGCAGTATTTT
CDR3: CASGQGSTDTQYF

size: -
V: TRBV5-1
D: TRBD2
J: TRBJ2-5
DNA: TGCGCCAGCAGCTCCCTAGCGGGAGTGGTGGAGACCCAGTACTTC
CDR3: CASSSLAGVVETQYF

size: -
V: TRBV29-1
D: TRBD1
J: TRBJ2-7
DNA: TGCAGCGTTTGGGACAGCAACTACGAGCAGTACTTC
CDR3: CSVWDSNYEQYF

size: -
V: TRBV4-1
D: TRBD2
J: TRBJ2-7
DNA: TGCGCCAGCAGCCCCCGAAAGACTAGCGGGGAATACGAGCAGTACTTC
CDR3: CASSPRKTSGEYEQYF

size: -
V: TRBV6-7
D: -
J: TRBJ2-7
DNA: TGTGCCAGCAGTTACTCCCCCACGGACATGCAGTACTTC
CDR3: CASSYSPTDMQYF

size: -
V: TRBV28
D: -
J: TRBJ2-7
DNA: TGTGCCAGCACCCCGGAACAGTCCTACGAGCAGTACTTC
CDR3: CASTPEQSYEQYF

size: -
V: TRBV4-3
D: TRBD1
J: TRBJ1-4
DNA: TGCGCCAGCAGCCAGGGCTACAGGGGGCGCGAGGAAGAAAAACTGTTTTTT
CDR3: CASSQGYRGREEEKLFF

size: -
V: TRBV10-3
D: TRBD2
J: TRBJ2-1
DNA: TGTGCCATCAGTGAGTCGGCTAGCGGGATCTACAATGAGCAGTTCTTC
CDR3: CAISESASGIYNEQFF

size: -
V: TRBV6-5
D: -
J: TRBJ2-7
DNA: TGTGCCAGCAGTTACTCCAAACAGGGAGCTAGCTACGAGCAGTACTTC
CDR3: CASSYSKQGASYEQYF

size: -
V: TRBV19
D: TRBD2
J: TRBJ2-3
DNA: TGTGCCAGTAGTATTGGCGGGGGAGGCACAGATACGCAGTATTTT
CDR3: CASSIGGGGTDTQYF

size: -
V: TRBV23-1
D: -
J: TRBJ1-2
DNA: TGCGCCAGCAGTCCGGAGGATGGCTACACCTTC
CDR3: CASSPEDGYTF

size: -
V: TRBV7-2
D: -
J: TRBJ2-2
DNA: TGTGCCAGCAGCTTAGTAGGAGGCAACACCGGGGAGCTGTTTTTT
CDR3: CASSLVGGNTGELFF

size: -
V: TRBV4-1
D: -
J: TRBJ1-5
DNA: TGCGCCAGCAGCCAACGGACGGGAGATCAGCCCCAGCATTTT
CDR3: CASSQRTGDQPQHF

size: once
V: TRBV1
D: -
J: TRBJ2-4
DNA: TGCACCAGCAGCCAAGCTTTGAATTCGGGAGCAAACATTCAGTACTTC
CDR3: CTSSQALNSGANIQYF

size: -
V: TRBV27
D: TRBD1
J: TRBJ2-5
DNA: TGTGCCAGCAGTAAGCGACTGACCGGGACAGGGGGCCAGACCCAGTACTTC
CDR3: CASSKRLTGTGGQTQYF

size: -
V: TRBV5-1
D: -
J: TRBJ2-7
DNA: TGCGCCAGCAGCTTGGACAGGGCTCCCTACGAGCAGTACTTC
CDR3: CASSLDRAPYEQYF

size: once
V: TRBV4-1
D: TRBD2
J: TRBJ2-2
DNA: TGCGCCAGCAGCCAAGATACCCGGCTAGCGGGAGCGGGGGACACCGGGGAGCTGTTTTTT
CDR3: CASSQDTRLAGAGDTGELFF

size: once
V: TRBV9
D: -
J: TRBJ2-5
DNA: TGTGCCAGCAGCCCTGGGGGGGCCTTTGGGGAGACCCAGTACTTC
CDR3: CASSPGGAFGETQYF

size: -
V: TRBV27
D: -
J: TRBJ2-7
DNA: TGTGCCAGCAGTTTCTCAGCGGGCGAGAGTTCCTACGAGCAGTACTTC
CDR3: CASSFSAGESSYEQYF

size: -
V: TRBV7-7
D: TRBD1
J: TRBJ2-2
DNA: TGTGCTATCACCCGTCCCCAGGGGGCAACCGGGGAGCTGTTTTTT
CDR3: CAITRPQGATGELFF

size: few
V: TRBV15
D: -
J: TRBJ2-7
DNA: TGTGCCACCAGCAGTTCGAACGGGGGAGTCGACGAGCAGTACTTC
CDR3: CATSSSNGGVDEQYF

size: -
V: TRBV11-3
D: -
J: TRBJ1-1
DNA: TGTGCCAGCAGCTCGCCGGGGGGACGTGAAGCTTTCTTT
CDR3: CASSSPGGREAFF

size: -
V: TRBV29-1
D: TRBD1
J: TRBJ1-3
DNA: TGCAGCGTCCTTACAGGGGAAGCTGGAAACACCATATATTTT
CDR3: CSVLTGEAGNTIYF

size: once
V: TRBV7-8
D: -
J: TRBJ2-2
DNA: TGTGCCAGCAGCTTAGAGGCGGGGGCGAGCACCGGGGAGCTGTTTTTT
CDR3: CASSLEAGASTGELFF

size: -
V: TRBV4-2
D: -
J: TRBJ1-1
DNA: TGTGCCAGCAGCCAACGCGGGAACACTGAAGCTTTCTTT
CDR3: CASSQRGNTEAFF

size: -
V: TRBV11-2
D: -
J: TRBJ2-7
DNA: TGTGCCAGCAGCGTCGTAGCGACGTCCTACGAGCAGTACTTC
CDR3: CASSVVATSYEQYF

size: few
V: TRBV7-9
D: -
J: TRBJ1-1
DNA: TGTGCCAGCAGCTACTCCGGGACAGAAGCTTTCTTT
CDR3: CASSYSGTEAFF

size: -
V: TRBV9
D: -
J: TRBJ2-5
DNA: TGTGCCAGCAGCGCCGACAGGCTCCCGGGGGAGACCCAGTACTTC
CDR3: CASSADRLPGETQYF

size: -
V: TRBV2
D: TRBD1
J: TRBJ1-2
DNA: TGTGCCGTTCATCGAGGACAGGGAGGAGATGGCTACACCTTC
CDR3: CAVHRGQGGDGYTF

size: -
V: TRBV7-9
D: TRBD2
J: TRBJ2-3
DNA: TGTGCCAGCAGCTTAGAGACTAGCGGGAGTCCGTATACGCAGTATTTT
CDR3: CASSLETSGSPYTQYF

size: -
V: TRBV6-1
D: TRBD2
J: TRBJ2-5
DNA: TGTGCCAGCAGTGGCCTAGCGGGAGGTGAAGAGACCCAGTACTTC
CDR3: CASSGLAGGEETQYF

size: once
V: TRBV27
D: TRBD2
J: TRBJ2-1
DNA: TGTGCCAGCAGTCCAGGACTAGAGGGTTACAATGAGCAGTTCTTC
CDR3: CASSPGLEGYNEQFF

size: -
V: TRBV5-1
D: -
J: TRBJ2-7
DNA: TGCGCCAGCAGCCTCGCGACTAGTAACTACGAGCAGTACTTC
CDR3: CASSLATSNYEQYF

size: -
V: TRBV6-4
D: TRBD2
J: TRBJ2-1
DNA: TGTGCCAGCAGTTCGTCCGGGACTAGCGAAAGTGAGCAGTTCTTC
CDR3: CASSSSGTSESEQFF

size: -
V: TRBV4-1
D: TRBD2
J: TRBJ2-7
DNA: TGCGCCAGCAGCCAAGATCAGCGGGGGTTGGGCGAGCAGTACTTC
CDR3: CASSQDQRGLGEQYF

size: -
V: TRBV6-4
D: TRBD1
J: TRBJ2-3
DNA: TGTGCCAGCAGTGACTCAGGGGGCGCAGATACGCAGTATTTT
CDR3: CASSDSGGADTQYF

size: -
V: TRBV13
D: -
J: TRBJ2-5
DNA: TGTGCCAGCAGCCCTCGGACAGCGCAAGAGACCCAGTACTTC
CDR3: CASSPRTAQETQYF

size: -
V: TRBV7-8
D: TRBD2
J: TRBJ2-7
DNA: TGTGCCAGCAGCTTAGCTAGCGGGAGGTCCTCCTTTTCCTACGAGCAGTACTTC
CDR3: CASSLASGRSSFSYEQYF